The following is a TCR beta chain sequence with its context. Its antigen is not known. This entry comes from a study of CD8 T cells in ankylosing spondylitis. General study findings and limits: It appeared that ankylosing spondylitis blood was characterized by a TCR beta motif of several highly homologous variants.

Using its own MiXCR run on the 5' RACE reads, TCRdb lists one record per CDR3 protein. The data show just under 550,000 distinct CDR3 sequences, with approximately 12% seen just once and around 6.8% held by the top ten. Sequencing input: blood, either unsorted or a sorted T cell fraction (not recorded which). This receptor was identified in a male donor with ankylosing spondylitis.

Written as DNA, the CDR3 is TGTGCCAGCTCACCAGGAGGCGGGGATACGCAGTATTTT. Translating it yields CASSPGGGDTQYF. This chain links TRBV18 with TRBJ2-3; the D gene is possibly TRBD2 (5 bases). Germline CDR1 is KGHSH and CDR2 is LQKENI. The CDR3 contains 13 residues. V gave up 2 bases and J gave up 6 bases, with 9 bases separating them.